Detailed here is one T cell receptor (beta chain). TCRdb's copy holds only in-frame clones and misses some; the assay was immunoSEQ multiplex PCR. The table has approximately 17,000 clones, roughly four fifths seen once. The data were taken from a study of tumor-infiltrating lymphocytes in localized non-small cell lung cancer. With V trimmed by 6 bases and J by 7 bases, 6 bases remained unmatched. The CDR3 contains 14 residues. Germline assignment: CDR1 MDHEN and CDR2 SYDVKM. This clonotype was obtained from a human donor with non-small cell lung cancer. J is TRBJ1-5 and V is TRBV28; 10 nucleotides agree with TRBD1. Sequenced material: lung tumor tissue. The CDR3 sequence: CASRSTGGEQPQHF. The CDR3 DNA is TGTGCCAGCAGGTCGACAGGGGGCGAGCAGCCCCAGCATTTT.